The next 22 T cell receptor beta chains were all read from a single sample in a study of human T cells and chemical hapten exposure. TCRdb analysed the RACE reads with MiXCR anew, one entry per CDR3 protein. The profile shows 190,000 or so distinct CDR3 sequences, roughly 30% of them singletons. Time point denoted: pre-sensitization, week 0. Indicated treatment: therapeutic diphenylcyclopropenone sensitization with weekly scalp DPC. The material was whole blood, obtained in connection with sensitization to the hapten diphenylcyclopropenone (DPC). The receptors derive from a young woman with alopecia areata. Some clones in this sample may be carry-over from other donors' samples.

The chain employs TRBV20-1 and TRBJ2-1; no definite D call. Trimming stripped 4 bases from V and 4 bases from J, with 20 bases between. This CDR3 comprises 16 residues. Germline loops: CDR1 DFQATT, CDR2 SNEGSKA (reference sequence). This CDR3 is CSATTSGPGVYNEQFF. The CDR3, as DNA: TGCAGTGCTACCACCTCCGGGCCAGGCGTATACAATGAGCAGTTCTTC.

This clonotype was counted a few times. For the CDR3, the DNA is TGTGCCAGCACTCGCTCCGGTCAGGGGTCCAACAATGAGCAGTTCTTC. Translated: CASTRSGQGSNNEQFF. V usage is TRBV7-9 and J usage is TRBJ2-1; perhaps TRBD1 as D (6 bases). This CDR3 has 16 amino acids. Germline V gene data show CDR1 as SEHNR and CDR2 as FQNEAQ (reference sequence). The V gene lost 7 bases and the J gene lost 5 bases, with 21 bases spanning the gap.

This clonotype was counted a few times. The CDR3 here is CASSSTLDRLETQYF. In DNA form, the CDR3 reads TGTGCCAGCAGCTCAACCCTGGACCGATTAGAGACCCAGTACTTC. V and J are TRBV7-9 and TRBJ2-5; D is unclear. Germline assignment: CDR1 SEHNR and CDR2 FQNEAQ (reference sequence). V lost 4 bases and J 4 bases, leaving 16 bases between the germline ends. The CDR3 loop spans 15 amino acids.

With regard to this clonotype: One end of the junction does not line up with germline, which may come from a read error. CDR3 in DNA: TGTGCCATCAGTGAGTCGTCGACAGCGAACACTGAGGCTTTCTTT. Amino acids: CAISESSTANTEAFF. The chain employs TRBV10-3 and TRBJ1-1; D may be TRBD1 (5 bases). The CDR3 extends over 15 amino acids. Germline assignment: CDR1 ENHRY and CDR2 SYGVKD.

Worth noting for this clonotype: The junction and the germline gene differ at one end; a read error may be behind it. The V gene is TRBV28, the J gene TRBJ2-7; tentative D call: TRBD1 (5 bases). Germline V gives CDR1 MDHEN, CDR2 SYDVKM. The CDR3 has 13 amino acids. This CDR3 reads CASSIDSSHEQHF. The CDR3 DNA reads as TGTGCCAGCAGTATAGACAGTTCCCACGAGCAGCACTTC. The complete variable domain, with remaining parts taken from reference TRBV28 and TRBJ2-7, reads DVKVTQSSRYLVKRTGEKVFLECVQDMDHENMFWYRQDPGLGLRLIYFSYDVKMKEKGDIPEGYSVSREKKERFSLILESASTNQTSMYLCASSIDSSHEQHFGPGTRLTVT.

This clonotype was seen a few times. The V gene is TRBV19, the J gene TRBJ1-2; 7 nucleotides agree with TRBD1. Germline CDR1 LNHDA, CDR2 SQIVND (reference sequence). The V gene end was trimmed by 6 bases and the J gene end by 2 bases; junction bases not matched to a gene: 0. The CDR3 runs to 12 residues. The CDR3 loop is CASSRGNYGYTF. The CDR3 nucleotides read TGTGCCAGTAGCAGGGGGAACTATGGCTACACCTTC.

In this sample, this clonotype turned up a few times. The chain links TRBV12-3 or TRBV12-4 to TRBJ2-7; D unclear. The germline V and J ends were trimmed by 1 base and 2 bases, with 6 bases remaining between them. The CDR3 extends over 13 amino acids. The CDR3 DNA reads TGTGCCAGCAGTTTAGTAGGGCCCTACGAGCAGTACTTC. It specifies CASSLVGPYEQYF.

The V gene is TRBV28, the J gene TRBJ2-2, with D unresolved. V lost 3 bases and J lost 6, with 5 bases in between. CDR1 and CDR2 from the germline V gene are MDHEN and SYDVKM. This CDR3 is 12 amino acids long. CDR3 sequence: CASSFFSGELFF. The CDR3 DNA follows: TGTGCCAGCAGTTTCTTTTCCGGGGAGCTGTTTTTT.

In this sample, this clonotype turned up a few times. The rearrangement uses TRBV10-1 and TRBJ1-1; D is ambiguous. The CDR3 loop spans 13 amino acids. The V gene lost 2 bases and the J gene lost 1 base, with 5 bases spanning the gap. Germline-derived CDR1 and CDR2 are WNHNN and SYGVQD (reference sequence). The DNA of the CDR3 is TGCGCCAGCAGTGAGCGTCGGAACACTGAAGCTTTCTTT. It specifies CASSERRNTEAFF.

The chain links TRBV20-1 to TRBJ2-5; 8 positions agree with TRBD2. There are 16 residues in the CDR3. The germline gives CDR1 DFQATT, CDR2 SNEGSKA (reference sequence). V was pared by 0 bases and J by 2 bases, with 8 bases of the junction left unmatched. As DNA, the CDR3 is TGCAGTGCTAGAGATGTCGCGGGGGGTGATCAAGAGACCCAGTACTTC. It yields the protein CSARDVAGGDQETQYF.

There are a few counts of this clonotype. The CDR3 reads CASSITGTGGADDEQFF. The CDR3 DNA is TGTGCCAGCAGCATAACTGGGACAGGGGGCGCGGATGATGAGCAGTTCTTC. The J gene is TRBJ2-1, the V gene TRBV7-2; 12 nucleotides line up with TRBD1. The CDR3 loop spans 17 amino acids. The J segment lost 8 bases and the V segment lost 5 bases, leaving 13 bases of the junction unmatched. Germline V lookup: CDR1 SGHTA, CDR2 FQGNSA.

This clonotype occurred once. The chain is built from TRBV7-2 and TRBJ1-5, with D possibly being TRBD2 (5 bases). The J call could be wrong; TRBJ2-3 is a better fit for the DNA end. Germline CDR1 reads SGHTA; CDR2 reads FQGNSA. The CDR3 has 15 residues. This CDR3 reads CASTLDGSSNQPQYF. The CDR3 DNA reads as TGTGCCAGCACCCTGGACGGTTCTAGCAATCAGCCCCAGTATTTT.

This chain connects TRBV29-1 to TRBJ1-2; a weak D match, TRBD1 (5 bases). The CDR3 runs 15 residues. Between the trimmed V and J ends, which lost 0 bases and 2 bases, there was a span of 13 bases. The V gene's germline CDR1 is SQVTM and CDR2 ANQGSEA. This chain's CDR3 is CSVEDRQGRNYGYTF. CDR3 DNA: TGCAGCGTTGAAGATCGGCAGGGCCGAAACTATGGCTACACCTTC. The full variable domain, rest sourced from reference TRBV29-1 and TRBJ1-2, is SAVISQKPSRDICQRGTSLTIQCQVDSQVTMMFWYRQQPGQSLTLIATANQGSEATYESGFVIDKFPISRPNLTFSTLTVSNMSPEDSSIYLCSVEDRQGRNYGYTFGSGTRLTVV.

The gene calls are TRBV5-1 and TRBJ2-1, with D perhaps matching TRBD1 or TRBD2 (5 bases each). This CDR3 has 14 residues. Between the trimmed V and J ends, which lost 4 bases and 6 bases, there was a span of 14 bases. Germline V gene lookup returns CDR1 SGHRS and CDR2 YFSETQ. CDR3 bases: TGCGCCAGCAGCCGAGGGACGATACCCAATGAGCAGTTCTTC. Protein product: CASSRGTIPNEQFF.

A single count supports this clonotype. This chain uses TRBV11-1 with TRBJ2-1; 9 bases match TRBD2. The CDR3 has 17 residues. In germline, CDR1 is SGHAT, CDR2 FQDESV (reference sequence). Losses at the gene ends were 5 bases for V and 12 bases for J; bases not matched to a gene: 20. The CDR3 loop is CASSLIMAVAGAPRQFF. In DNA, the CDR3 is TGTGCCAGCAGCCTGATCATGGCGGTAGCGGGGGCCCCCAGGCAGTTCTTC. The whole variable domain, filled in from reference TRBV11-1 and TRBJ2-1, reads EAEVAQSPRYKITEKSQAVAFWCDPISGHATLYWYRQILGQGPELLVQFQDESVVDDSQLPKDRFSAERLKGVDSTLKIQPAELGDSAMYLCASSLIMAVAGAPRQFFGPGTRLTVL.

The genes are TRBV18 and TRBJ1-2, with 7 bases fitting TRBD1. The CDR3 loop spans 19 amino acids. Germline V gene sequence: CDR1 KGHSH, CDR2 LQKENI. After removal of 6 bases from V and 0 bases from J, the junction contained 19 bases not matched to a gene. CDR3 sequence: CASSPKRQGGPQANYGYTF. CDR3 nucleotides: TGTGCCAGCTCGCCCAAGAGACAGGGTGGGCCCCAAGCTAACTATGGCTACACCTTC.

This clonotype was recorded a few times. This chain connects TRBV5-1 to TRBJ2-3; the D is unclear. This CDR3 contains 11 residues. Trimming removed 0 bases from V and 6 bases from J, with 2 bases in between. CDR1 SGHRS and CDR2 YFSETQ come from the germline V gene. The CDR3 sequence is CASSLDDTQYF. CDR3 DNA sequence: TGCGCCAGCAGCTTGGACGATACGCAGTATTTT. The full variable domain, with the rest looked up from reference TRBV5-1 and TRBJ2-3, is KAGVTQTPRYLIKTRGQQVTLSCSPISGHRSVSWYQQTPGQGLQFLFEYFSETQRNKGNFPGRFSGRQFSNSRSEMNVSTLELGDSALYLCASSLDDTQYFGPGTRLTVL.

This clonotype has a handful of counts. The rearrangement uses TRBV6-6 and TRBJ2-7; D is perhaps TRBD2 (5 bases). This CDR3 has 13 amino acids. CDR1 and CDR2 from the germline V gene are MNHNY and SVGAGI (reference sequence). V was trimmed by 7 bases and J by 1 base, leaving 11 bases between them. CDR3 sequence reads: CASKARGSYEQYF. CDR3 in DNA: TGTGCCAGCAAGGCCAGAGGGTCCTACGAGCAGTACTTC.

The DNA of the CDR3 is TGCGCCAGCAGCCCGCGGACTAGCGGGGGTAAAAACAATGAGCAGTTCTTC. It specifies CASSPRTSGGKNNEQFF. This chain uses TRBV4-3 with TRBJ2-1, with 13 bases aligning to TRBD2. CDR3 size: 17 residues. CDR1 is LGHNA and CDR2 is YSLEER in the germline V gene. J gave up 5 bases and V 4 bases, and 8 bases lay outside the gene matches.

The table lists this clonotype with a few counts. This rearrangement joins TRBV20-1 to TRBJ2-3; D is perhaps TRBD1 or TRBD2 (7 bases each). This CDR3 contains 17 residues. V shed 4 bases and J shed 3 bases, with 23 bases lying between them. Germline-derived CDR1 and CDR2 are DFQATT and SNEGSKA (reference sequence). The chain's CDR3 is CSAIPSGGGSNTDTQYF. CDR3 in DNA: TGCAGTGCTATCCCTAGCGGAGGGGGCTCGAATACAGATACGCAGTATTTT.

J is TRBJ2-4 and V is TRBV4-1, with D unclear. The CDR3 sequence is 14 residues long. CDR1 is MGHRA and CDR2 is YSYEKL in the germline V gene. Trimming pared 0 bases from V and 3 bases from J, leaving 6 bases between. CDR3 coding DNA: TGCGCCAGCAGCCAAGAGTCTGGCAAAAACATTCAGTACTTC. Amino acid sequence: CASSQESGKNIQYF.

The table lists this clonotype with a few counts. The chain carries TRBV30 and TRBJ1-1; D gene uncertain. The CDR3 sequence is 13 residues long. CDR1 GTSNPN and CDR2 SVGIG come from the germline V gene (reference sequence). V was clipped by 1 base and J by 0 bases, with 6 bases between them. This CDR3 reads CAWSAFMNTEAFF. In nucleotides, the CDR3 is TGTGCCTGGAGTGCCTTTATGAACACTGAAGCTTTCTTT.